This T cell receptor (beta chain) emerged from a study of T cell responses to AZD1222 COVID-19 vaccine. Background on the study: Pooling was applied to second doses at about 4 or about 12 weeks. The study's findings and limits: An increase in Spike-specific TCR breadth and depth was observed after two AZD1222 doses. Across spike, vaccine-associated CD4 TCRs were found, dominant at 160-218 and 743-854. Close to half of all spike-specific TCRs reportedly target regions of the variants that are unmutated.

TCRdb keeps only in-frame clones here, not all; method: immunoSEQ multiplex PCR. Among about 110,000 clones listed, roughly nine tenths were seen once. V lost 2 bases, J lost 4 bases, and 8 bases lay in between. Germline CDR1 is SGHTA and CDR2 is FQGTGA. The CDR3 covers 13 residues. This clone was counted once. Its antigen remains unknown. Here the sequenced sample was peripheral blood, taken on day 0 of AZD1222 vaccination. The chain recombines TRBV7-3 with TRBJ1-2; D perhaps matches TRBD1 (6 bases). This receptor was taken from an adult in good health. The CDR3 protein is CASSLDRSYGYTF. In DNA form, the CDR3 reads TGTGCCAGCAGCTTAGACAGGAGCTATGGCTACACCTTC.